The T cell receptor (beta chain) under discussion was sequenced for a study of blood T cells in healthy people across ages (dated by TCRdb to between 2015 and 2017). Background for the entire study: In model experiments, template switching captured roughly one uniquely barcoded TCR beta cDNA molecule for every two T cells. Donors of different ages were randomly distributed across sequencing lanes to avoid experimental bias. The study measured age-related changes in TCR beta repertoire diversity using deep sequencing normalized with unique cDNA molecular identifiers. The study analyzed two additional independent replicas of 1 million unique cDNA reads from the same blood draw for two donors, one aged 18 to 29 and one aged 80 or older. The donors were split into four age groups: young (average about 16 years), middle-aged (about 40), aged (more than 60) and long-lived (about 74).

The germline V gene gives CDR1 as SGHTA and CDR2 as FQGNSA. The germline ends are 18 bases apart after V is trimmed by 6 bases and J by 0 bases. Including the terminal cysteine and phenylalanine, the CDR3 comprises 17 residues. The sequence is cut down to CDR3 DNA, 51 bases in frame from base 1. Results the study describes overall, beyond this receptor: Observed TCR beta diversity per million T cells fell roughly linearly with age, and a significant reduction was already apparent by age roughly 40. Because the CMV infection status of the donors was unknown, age-related changes in expanded clonotypes may potentially have been confounded. Total diversity estimates from one million sequenced T cells were considered lower bounds and underestimates. A strong correlation was found between observed TCR beta diversity and the percentage of naive T cells measured by flow cytometry. Because profiling used bulk unsorted PBMCs, naive and antigen-experienced compartments could not be compared conclusively. Compared with the aged group, more naive CD4+ T cells, fewer expanded clones and increased TCR diversity were shown by the long-lived group, suggesting age selection.

Systemically healthy Caucasian individuals from Russia, over 30 in total and aged about 6 to 95 years, were included as donors. Each donor gave 8 to 10 milliliters of peripheral blood, collected into EDTA-treated Vacutainer tubes. Ficoll-Paque density-gradient centrifugation was used to isolate PBMCs, with at least 7 million obtained per sample. Total RNA was extracted from PBMCs with Trizol reagent, with at least 6 micrograms obtained per sample. The percentages of naive CD45RAhigh/CD27high T cells were determined by flow cytometry on a PBMC aliquot from every donor. Of note for this clonotype: Its antigen target is currently unknown. Per-nucleotide qualities are absent, and no much larger clonotype sits a single base away.

Libraries were constructed by 5' RACE. TCRdb names Illumina HiSeq 2500 as the instrument used. A second PCR of about 6 to 11 cycles was performed with a sample-barcoded 5' primer and a J-beta primer mix. A unique molecular identifier was introduced onto each TCR beta cDNA molecule by a template-switch 5' adaptor carrying 12 random nucleotides. Each sample yielded at least 2.5 million CDR3-containing paired-end reads. First-strand cDNA was synthesized from all RNA with the Mint cDNA synthesis kit, primed by a TRBC-specific oligonucleotide. All cDNA was treated with uracil-DNA glycosylase and then went through a first 18-cycle PCR with the universal primers M1SS and BC2_uni_R. The original pipeline was this. Normalization of each sample was performed by random selection of 1 million high-quality reads, each carrying a distinct molecular identifier. Instead of being binned into consensus sequences, reads that shared molecular identifiers were thrown out. MiTCR, with a Q25 quality threshold and the strictest error-elimination algorithm, was used for CDR3 identification, clonotype clustering and error correction. A nonparametric unseen species model with Euler transformation was used to estimate a lower bound on total TCR beta diversity. Through fastp at Q25 and MiXCR, TCRdb rebuilt clones from the public reads, retaining in-frame beta chains. Entries that share a CDR3 protein sequence are merged under the most common genes and DNA. The V and J calls were determined by TCRdb, not by the authors. This sample gives 1.5 million to 2 million distinct CDR3 sequences in total; 28% of them show up just once. The ten biggest clones cover roughly 8% of the sample.

The sequence joins TRBV7-2 to TRBJ1-3, with the D gene not confidently named. Material for sequencing was blood. The sequence came from a woman in her 30s in good health. The DNA sequence reads TGTGCCAGCAGGCTTGACCCCGGGTCCCGCTCTGGAAACACCATATATTTT. Translation gives CASRLDPGSRSGNTIYF. The CDR3, completed at both ends by the reference TRBV7-2 and TRBJ1-3 genes, gives the full variable domain GAGVSQSPSNKVTEKGKDVELRCDPISGHTALYWYRQSLGQGLEFLIYFQGNSAPDKSGLPSDRFSAERTGGSVSTLTIQRTQQEDSAVYLCASRLDPGSRSGNTIYFGEGSWLTVV.